This is a list of T cell receptor beta chains from one sample in a study of blood T cell repertoires in COVID-19. The repertoire was sequenced with immunoSEQ multiplex PCR; TCRdb's copy has only in-frame clones and lacks some. Among 150,000 to 200,000 clones listed, 84% were seen once. Sequenced input: PBMCs or T cells enriched from blood (not recorded which). Every receptor here comes from a woman in her twenties or thirties who had been exposed to COVID-19. CDR3s include the opening cysteine and the closing phenylalanine or tryptophan. Each record gives: D gene, clone size, V gene, J gene, CDR3 protein, CDR3 DNA. A D gene is named only where the DNA matches it firmly. Clone size is stated in some rows and not others, as once, few, many or a class when expanded.

>.|.|TRBV19|TRBJ2-3
CASGGGAGTDTQYF
TGTGCCAGTGGCGGAGGCGCCGGCACAGATACGCAGTATTTT
>TRBD2|.|TRBV7-9|TRBJ2-3
CASSLVGTSGGLSTDTQYF
TGTGCCAGCAGCTTAGTAGGGACTAGCGGGGGCCTTAGCACAGATACGCAGTATTTT
>TRBD1|.|TRBV5-4|TRBJ2-5
CASSPTTTTGRKETQYF
TGTGCCAGCAGCCCGACCACAACGACAGGGCGTAAAGAGACCCAGTACTTC
>TRBD1|.|TRBV5-5|TRBJ2-7
CASSLAGGQHEQYF
TGTGCCAGCAGCTTGGCAGGGGGCCAACACGAGCAGTACTTC
>.|.|TRBV27|TRBJ2-6
CASSLLGSPSGANVLTF
TGTGCCAGCAGTTTATTGGGCAGCCCCTCTGGGGCCAACGTCCTGACTTTC
>.|.|TRBV29-1|TRBJ1-2
CSVAEIGAHGYTF
TGCAGCGTTGCCGAGATTGGTGCTCATGGCTACACCTTC
>.|.|TRBV5-5|TRBJ2-6
CASSLYSSGEANVLTF
TGTGCCAGCAGCTTGTATAGCTCTGGTGAGGCCAACGTCCTGACTTTC
>.|.|TRBV15|TRBJ1-2
CATSRDRQGIGYTF
TGTGCCACCAGCAGAGATAGGCAGGGGATAGGCTACACCTTC
>TRBD1|few|TRBV6-5|TRBJ1-2
CASRSDGTGGPHTF
TGTGCCAGCAGATCGGACGGGACAGGGGGGCCACACACCTTC
>.|.|TRBV2|TRBJ2-7
CASRKDRGEQYF
TGTGCCAGCAGAAAAGACAGAGGCGAGCAGTACTTC
>.|.|TRBV12-3/TRBV12-4|TRBJ2-1
CALSASSYNEQFF
TGTGCCCTATCTGCTAGCTCCTACAATGAGCAGTTCTTC
>.|.|TRBV11-2|TRBJ1-1
CASSLVAGAGTEAFF
TGTGCCAGCAGCTTAGTTGCGGGGGCAGGAACTGAAGCTTTCTTT
>TRBD1|.|TRBV4-1|TRBJ2-5
CASSQELGTGGTQYF
TGCGCCAGCAGCCAAGAGTTGGGGACAGGGGGGACCCAGTACTTC
>.|.|TRBV7-6|TRBJ1-5
CASSPGQNQPQHF
TGTGCCAGCAGCCCCGGACAGAATCAGCCCCAGCATTTT
>.|once|TRBV3-1/TRBV3-2|TRBJ1-2
CASSQGAGDYGYTF
TGTGCCAGCAGCCAAGGTGCAGGGGACTATGGCTACACCTTC
>.|.|TRBV19|TRBJ2-3
CASSLPGGDTQYF
TGTGCCAGTAGCCTCCCAGGAGGAGATACGCAGTATTTT
>.|.|TRBV6-5|TRBJ1-5
CASSYGTGNQPQHF
TGTGCCAGCAGTTACGGTACGGGTAATCAGCCCCAGCATTTT